Below, 26 T cell receptor beta chains from the same sample are listed, as sequenced in a study of cytomegalovirus exposure and HLA in healthy donors. With 60 Vbeta and 13 Jbeta primers, the PCR was carried out. The assay was immunoSEQ multiplex PCR, and TCRdb's table has in-frame clones only and misses some. The sample lists under 95,000 clones; about three quarters were seen once. The sample was PBMCs. These receptors were taken from a woman between 35 and 50 years old in good health and CMV-seropositive.

The chain links TRBV5-3 to TRBJ1-6; TRBD1 aligns across 7 bases. TRBV5-3 falls under the ORF class, with uncertain function. This CDR3 contains 18 residues. Trimming cost V 4 bases and J 2 bases; bases outside gene matches: 12. The CDR3 sequence: CARSRNPTGATYNSPLHF. The CDR3 bases are TGTGCCAGAAGCAGGAACCCTACAGGGGCGACCTATAATTCACCCCTCCACTTT.

The sample holds a few counts of this clone. This chain links TRBV11-3 with TRBJ2-3; D is perhaps TRBD2 (6 bases). Germline V gene lookup returns CDR1 SGHNT and CDR2 YENEEA. Trimming took off 3 bases at V and 5 bases at J, with 18 bases between the two ends. The CDR3 has 16 residues. CDR3 protein: CASSLREPTGGDTQYF. In DNA, the CDR3 is TGTGCCAGCAGCTTGAGGGAGCCGACCGGGGGAGATACGCAGTATTTT. The full variable domain, completed using reference TRBV11-3 and TRBJ2-3, is EAGVVQSPRYKIIEKKQPVAFWCNPISGHNTLYWYLQNLGQGPELLIRYENEEAVDDSQLPKDRFSAERLKGVDSTLKIQPAELGDSAVYLCASSLREPTGGDTQYFGPGTRLTVL.

The chain uses TRBV2 and TRBJ1-3; possible D gene TRBD1, 5 bases. The CDR3 extends over 15 amino acids. CDR1 SNHLY and CDR2 FYNNEI come from the germline V gene. The ends were cut back, 0 bases at V and 2 bases at J, with 8 bases in the middle. CDR3 sequence reads: CASSEAGTAGNTIYF. CDR3 nucleotide sequence: TGTGCCAGCAGTGAAGCGGGGACTGCTGGAAACACCATATATTTT.

This sequence joins TRBV2 and TRBJ2-3; 10 nucleotides agree with TRBD1. This CDR3 comprises 16 residues. V dropped 5 bases and J dropped 5; count of bases not matched to a gene: 10. CDR1 and CDR2 (germline): SNHLY, FYNNEI. The CDR3 nucleotides are TGTGCCAGCAGTCGCCTGCCGGGACAGGGGAGAGATACGCAGTATTTT. Its protein product is CASSRLPGQGRDTQYF.

The J gene is TRBJ2-1, the V gene TRBV5-1; possibly TRBD1 for D (8 bases). The germline CDR1 and CDR2 sequences are SGHRS and YFSETQ. The V end lost 3 bases, the J end lost 6 bases, and 13 bases lay between the germline ends. CDR3 size: 14 residues. The CDR3 protein is CASSSQGEGNEQFF. DNA for the CDR3: TGCGCCAGCAGCTCACAGGGGGAGGGCAATGAGCAGTTCTTC.

To note about this clone: The sample has other DNA sequences that encode this CDR3 too. The CDR3 region is CASSRDSQETQYF. The CDR3 coding sequence is TGTGCCAGCAGTAGGGACAGCCAAGAGACCCAGTACTTC. V and J are TRBV2 and TRBJ2-5, with 7 nucleotides matching TRBD1. CDR3 length: 13 amino acids. J lost 1 base, V lost 5 bases, and 1 base had no gene match. Germline V CDR1 and CDR2: SNHLY, FYNNEI.

The chain recombines TRBV4-2 with TRBJ2-7; possible D gene TRBD1, 5 bases. Germline CDR1 LGHNA, CDR2 YNFKEQ. Trimming removed 1 base at V and 2 bases at J, with 18 bases between. The CDR3 is 17 residues long. The CDR3 protein is CASSQGPDSISTYEQYF. CDR3 DNA: TGTGCCAGCAGCCAAGGCCCTGACAGCATCTCCACCTACGAGCAGTACTTC.

The chain joins TRBV19 to TRBJ1-4; D ambiguous. CDR3 length: 13 residues. CDR1 and CDR2 from the germline V gene are LNHDA and SQIVND (reference sequence). The ends were cut back, 7 bases at V and 8 bases at J, with 14 bases in the middle. CDR3 sequence: CASNGFTREKLFF. The CDR3 DNA sequence: TGTGCCAGTAACGGTTTTACGAGGGAAAAACTGTTTTTT.

The chain is built from TRBV2 and TRBJ2-5; D call uncertain. Germline CDR1 is SNHLY and CDR2 is FYNNEI. The CDR3 length is 11 residues. Trimming shortened V by 6 bases and J by 3 bases, and 5 bases separated the two germline ends. This chain's CDR3 is CASRQEETQYF. CDR3 DNA sequence: TGTGCCAGCAGACAAGAAGAGACCCAGTACTTC.

The chain recombines TRBV7-2 with TRBJ2-6; TRBD2 is a possible D gene (5 bases). This CDR3 has 15 residues. Germline V gene sequence: CDR1 SGHTA, CDR2 FQGNSA. Trimming pared 5 bases from V and 4 bases from J, leaving 12 bases between. The CDR3 sequence: CASSLNSGGANVLTF. CDR3 bases: TGTGCCAGCAGCCTGAACAGCGGCGGGGCCAACGTCCTGACTTTC.

This rearrangement joins TRBV5-4 to TRBJ2-3; TRBD2 matches 9 bases. The CDR3 extends over 15 amino acids. Germline CDR1 reads SGHNT; CDR2 reads YYREEE (reference sequence). The ends lost 1 base at V and 2 bases at J; junction bases unmatched: 2. CDR3 residues: CASSLSSGDTDTQYF. The CDR3, as DNA: TGTGCCAGCAGCTTGTCTAGCGGGGACACAGATACGCAGTATTTT.

This clone has just a few counts. The chain joins TRBV20-1 to TRBJ2-1; TRBD2 agrees at 8 bases. The V segment lost 7 bases and the J segment 8 bases; nucleotides outside the gene matches: 4. CDR3 length equals 11 residues. Germline V gene lookup returns CDR1 DFQATT and CDR2 SNEGSKA (reference sequence). The CDR3 DNA reads as TGCAGTGTCGGGGGGGCTGATGAGCAGTTCTTC. As protein: CSVGGADEQFF.

V usage is TRBV6-1 and J usage is TRBJ1-4, with 8 bases identical to TRBD1. The CDR3 loop spans 15 amino acids. The germline V gene encodes CDR1 MNHNS and CDR2 SASEGT. Trimming cost V 6 bases and J 5 bases; bases outside gene matches: 8. Here the CDR3 reads CASSDRGRGNEKLFF. The CDR3 coding sequence is TGTGCCAGCAGCGACAGGGGTCGGGGAAATGAAAAACTGTTTTTT.

This clone appeared a single time. J is TRBJ2-7 and V is TRBV18; TRBD1 agrees at 7 bases. This CDR3 contains 16 residues. From germline, CDR1 is KGHSH and CDR2 LQKENI. J lost 0 bases, V lost 4 bases, and 9 bases had no gene match. The CDR3 DNA reads TGTGCCAGCTCACAACGGACAGGCTCCAGCTCCTACGAGCAGTACTTC. Its protein is CASSQRTGSSSYEQYF.

This clone appeared many times. J is TRBJ2-3 and V is TRBV7-7, with a tentative D call TRBD1 (5 bases). V lost 2 bases to trimming and J lost 2 bases, with 8 bases between them. Germline-derived CDR1 and CDR2 are SSHAT and FNYEAQ (reference sequence). The CDR3 totals 14 residues. CDR3 amino acids: CASSLLGPTDTQYF. The CDR3 DNA is TGTGCCAGCAGCTTACTGGGGCCCACAGATACGCAGTATTTT.

The genes are TRBV19 and TRBJ1-6; 11 bases map to TRBD1. V shed 5 bases and J 9 bases; nucleotides not matched to a gene: 3. This CDR3 is built from 14 residues. Germline V gene sequence: CDR1 LNHDA, CDR2 SQIVND (reference sequence). The CDR3 nucleotides read TGTGCCAGTAGTCCGGGACAGGGGGGTTCACCCCTCCACTTT. Protein product: CASSPGQGGSPLHF. Filled out from reference TRBV19 and TRBJ1-6, the complete variable domain reads DGGITQSPKYLFRKEGQNVTLSCEQNLNHDAMYWYRQDPGQGLRLIYYSQIVNDFQKGDIAEGYSVSREKKESFPLTVTSAQKNPTAFYLCASSPGQGGSPLHFGNGTRLTVT.

The chain couples TRBV7-6 to TRBJ2-2; a possible D gene is TRBD2 (5 bases). Deletions cut 2 bases from V and 4 bases from J, with 8 bases between. The CDR3 spans 14 residues. Germline V gene data show CDR1 as SGHVS and CDR2 as FNYEAQ. The CDR3 loop is CASSLLASTGELFF. CDR3 sequence (DNA): TGTGCCAGCAGCTTACTAGCCTCCACCGGGGAGCTGTTTTTT.

This chain uses TRBV6-1 with TRBJ2-6, with TRBD2 matching over 8 bases. The CDR3 extends over 16 amino acids. CDR1 is MNHNS and CDR2 is SASEGT in the germline V gene. J gave up 0 bases and V 4 bases, and 2 bases lay outside the gene matches. The CDR3 region is CASSVGTSSGANVLTF. The CDR3 coding sequence is TGTGCCAGCAGTGTTGGGACTAGCTCTGGGGCCAACGTCCTGACTTTC.

The CDR3 protein is CASSLALRTSGGRSNEQFF. The CDR3 DNA follows: TGCGCCAGCAGCTTGGCCTTAAGGACTAGCGGGGGGCGAAGCAATGAGCAGTTCTTC. The V and J genes are TRBV5-1 and TRBJ2-1, with 14 nucleotides matching TRBD2. The CDR3 sequence is 19 residues long. J lost 6 bases, V lost 0 bases, and 11 bases had no gene match. Germline V gene sequence: CDR1 SGHRS, CDR2 YFSETQ.

The CDR3, as DNA: TGTGCCAGCAGCTTACTTGGAGGAAACATTCAGTACTTC. Encoded protein: CASSLLGGNIQYF. The chain links TRBV7-8 to TRBJ2-4; a weak D match, TRBD2 (5 bases). Germline assignment: CDR1 SGHVS and CDR2 FQNEAQ. This CDR3 is built from 13 residues. V was pared by 2 bases and J by 6 bases, with 8 bases between. Drawing the rest from reference TRBV7-8 and TRBJ2-4, the complete variable domain is GAGVSQSPRYKVAKRGQDVALRCDPISGHVSLFWYQQALGQGPEFLTYFQNEAQLDKSGLPSDRFFAERPEGSVSTLKIQRTQQEDSAVYLCASSLLGGNIQYFGAGTRLSVL.

The genes are TRBV9 and TRBJ1-6; 7 positions agree with TRBD1. V trimming: 0 bases; J trimming: 10 bases; junction bases outside the gene matches: 4. The germline CDR1 and CDR2 sequences are SGDLS and YYNGEE. The length of the CDR3 is 14 residues. This CDR3 reads CASSVVGGESPLHF. The CDR3 coding sequence is TGTGCCAGCAGCGTAGTAGGGGGCGAATCACCCCTCCACTTT.

The chain links TRBV9 to TRBJ1-6; unclear D gene. The CDR3 loop spans 13 amino acids. Deletions cut 9 bases from V and 5 bases from J, with 12 bases between. CDR1 is SGDLS, CDR2 YYNGEE, per germline. CDR3 protein: CATQATHNSPLHF. CDR3 bases: TGTGCCACCCAGGCCACGCATAATTCACCCCTCCACTTT.

This clone was recorded once. The chain couples TRBV27 to TRBJ1-2; 7 nucleotides align to TRBD1. Germline V gene data show CDR1 as MNHEY and CDR2 as SMNVEV (reference sequence). The V and J ends lost 6 bases and 4 bases, in that order; junction bases with no gene match: 5. The CDR3 spans 13 residues. The CDR3 sequence is CASRPTGVYGYTF. CDR3 DNA: TGTGCCAGCAGACCAACAGGGGTCTATGGCTACACCTTC.

This chain connects TRBV4-1 to TRBJ2-3; TRBD2 is a possible D gene (6 bases). The CDR3 has 14 amino acids. Trimming removed 8 bases at V and 0 bases at J, with 12 bases between. Germline V CDR1 and CDR2: MGHRA, YSYEKL. The CDR3 region is CASLGGRSTDTQYF. CDR3 coding DNA: TGCGCCAGCCTCGGAGGGCGGAGCACAGATACGCAGTATTTT.

The chain joins TRBV11-3 to TRBJ2-3, with 9 positions matching TRBD2. This CDR3 is 14 amino acids long. V dropped 5 bases and J dropped 4; count of bases not matched to a gene: 4. Germline V CDR1 and CDR2: SGHNT, YENEEA. In nucleotides, the CDR3 is TGTGCCAGCAGCCTAGCGGGGAGGGCAGATACGCAGTATTTT. It codes for CASSLAGRADTQYF.

The chain recombines TRBV5-4 with TRBJ2-7, with TRBD1 as a possible D gene (5 bases). This CDR3 comprises 13 residues. In germline, CDR1 is SGHNT, CDR2 YYREEE (reference sequence). The ends were cut back, 2 bases at V and 5 bases at J, with 11 bases in the middle. The CDR3 protein is CASSFTGTDEQYF. DNA of the CDR3: TGTGCCAGCAGCTTCACAGGAACAGACGAGCAGTACTTC.